These 29 T cell receptor beta chains originate from one sample sequenced in a study of blood T cell repertoires in COVID-19. The table came from immunoSEQ multiplex PCR; TCRdb's copy has only in-frame clones and leaves some out. This sample carries 250,000 to 350,000 clones, about 90% of them seen once, and the ten largest clones take about 2.2%. Sequenced sample: peripheral blood. The receptor set was obtained from a woman aged 45-65 years who had recovered from COVID-19.

This sequence joins TRBV7-2 and TRBJ1-1; tentative D call: TRBD1 (5 bases). CDR3 length: 13 amino acids. V was shortened by 5 bases and J by 10 bases, with 17 bases between the two germline ends. In germline, CDR1 is SGHTA, CDR2 FQGNSA. The CDR3 sequence: CASSLPFGGGAFF. The CDR3 nucleotides are TGTGCCAGCAGCCTCCCCTTTGGGGGAGGAGCTTTCTTT.

The chain employs TRBV28 and TRBJ1-4; D is perhaps TRBD1 (6 bases). Germline CDR1 reads MDHEN; CDR2 reads SYDVKM. Trimming cost V 5 bases and J 8 bases, with 21 bases left between them. This CDR3 spans 16 amino acids. The CDR3 region is CASSPPRGRGGEKLFF. DNA of the CDR3: TGTGCCAGCAGTCCGCCGAGGGGGAGGGGGGGCGAAAAACTGTTTTTT.

This clone was found a few times. V and J are TRBV6-5 and TRBJ2-7; 8 bases are shared with TRBD1. The CDR3 spans 15 residues. The trim removed 5 bases at V and 4 bases at J, leaving 10 bases unmatched. CDR1 is MNHEY and CDR2 is SVGAGI in the germline V gene. The CDR3 DNA sequence: TGTGCCAGCAGTCCCACAAGGGACAGGATATACGAGCAGTACTTC. Its protein is CASSPTRDRIYEQYF.

This clone was counted a few times. The chain carries TRBV7-2 and TRBJ1-2; TRBD1 aligns across 9 bases. The J segment lost 4 bases and the V segment lost 0 bases, leaving 12 bases of the junction unmatched. Per the germline V gene, CDR1 is SGHTA and CDR2 is FQGNSA. The CDR3 has 18 amino acids. CDR3 DNA sequence: TGTGCCAGCAGCTTAGCCGGGACAGGGAGGTTCGGCTCCTATGGCTACACCTTC. This translates into CASSLAGTGRFGSYGYTF.

For the CDR3, the DNA is TGTGCCACCAGCAGAGTTCTACAGGGGCCCCCCTATGGCTACACCTTC. This translates into CATSRVLQGPPYGYTF. V is TRBV15 and J is TRBJ1-2, with 7 bases matching TRBD1. Germline V CDR1 and CDR2: LNHNV, YYDKDF (reference sequence). The CDR3 is made up of 16 amino acids. V shed 1 base, J shed 4 bases, and the junction held 9 bases outside the gene matches.

The chain links TRBV11-2 to TRBJ2-3; 7 bases are shared with TRBD2. Per the germline V gene, CDR1 is SGHAT and CDR2 is FQNNGV. The CDR3 length is 15 residues. After removal of 5 bases from V and 2 bases from J, the junction contained 7 bases not matched to a gene. The DNA for the CDR3 is TGTGCCAGCAGCCGCTCGGGGGGTTCCACAGATACGCAGTATTTT. Its translation is CASSRSGGSTDTQYF.

The chain carries TRBV5-4 and TRBJ1-2, with D possibly TRBD1 on 5 matching bases. CDR3 length equals 14 residues. The V end lost 5 bases, the J end lost 4 bases, and 15 bases lay between the germline ends. CDR1 is SGHNT and CDR2 is YYREEE in the germline V gene (reference sequence). The CDR3 bases are TGTGCCAGCAGACTCCAGGGACTAGGCTATGGCTACACCTTC. It encodes CASRLQGLGYGYTF.

The rearrangement uses TRBV4-2 and TRBJ2-3; no firm D call. Germline CDR1 and CDR2: LGHNA and YNFKEQ. The CDR3 has 15 amino acids. Trimming removed 2 bases from V and 0 bases from J, with 9 bases in between. The CDR3 bases are TGTGCCAGCAGCCAACTGGTTACTAGCACAGATACGCAGTATTTT. Translating gives CASSQLVTSTDTQYF.

V usage is TRBV3-1 (or the pseudogene TRBV3-2) and J usage is TRBJ1-2, with 9 bases lining up with TRBD1. V lost 9 bases and J lost 5; bases outside the gene matches: 16. CDR1 is LGHDT, CDR2 YNNKEL, per germline (reference sequence). The CDR3 is made up of 16 amino acids. The CDR3 loop is CARPLRRDRAVYGYTF. The CDR3, as DNA: TGTGCCAGACCACTCCGTCGGGACAGGGCGGTGTATGGCTACACCTTC.

The chain recombines TRBV7-2 with TRBJ1-1; tentative D call: TRBD1 (5 bases). V was shortened by 1 base and J by 7 bases, with 7 bases between the two germline ends. CDR3 length equals 12 residues. CDR1 and CDR2 from the germline V gene are SGHTA and FQGNSA. The CDR3 DNA follows: TGTGCCAGCAGCTTAGGACAGAGTGAAGCTTTCTTT. It translates to CASSLGQSEAFF.

The genes are TRBV6-5 and TRBJ2-1; 7 bases align to TRBD1. The V segment lost 6 bases and the J segment 9 bases; nucleotides outside the gene matches: 11. The CDR3 has 14 amino acids. Germline CDR1 MNHEY, CDR2 SVGAGI. The CDR3, as DNA: TGTGCCAGCAGCCCGGACAGGTCCTCGGGTGAGCAGTTCTTC. It encodes CASSPDRSSGEQFF.

The chain joins TRBV7-9 to TRBJ1-4; 9 bases are shared with TRBD1. This CDR3 contains 16 residues. The V gene's germline CDR1 is SEHNR and CDR2 FQNEAQ (reference sequence). V trimming: 1 base; J trimming: 11 bases; junction bases outside the gene matches: 11. DNA for the CDR3: TGTGCCAGCAGCTTAGATGAGGGACAGGGATTTTGGAAACTGTTTTTT. Translated, it gives CASSLDEGQGFWKLFF.

This clone has only a few counts. The J gene is TRBJ1-2, the V gene TRBV7-9, with TRBD1 matching over 7 bases. Per germline, CDR1 SEHNR and CDR2 FQNEAQ (reference sequence). J gave up 4 bases and V 6 bases, and 5 bases lay outside the gene matches. The CDR3 covers 13 residues. The CDR3 protein is CASSSTGRYGYTF. The CDR3 bases are TGTGCCAGCAGTTCGACAGGGCGCTATGGCTACACCTTC.

The J gene is TRBJ2-2, the V gene TRBV7-3, with a weak D call TRBD1 (5 bases). The CDR3 runs 12 residues. CDR1 and CDR2 (germline): SGHTA, FQGTGA. Trimming took 5 bases from V and 6 from J, leaving 7 bases between them. The CDR3 here is CASSPGPGELFF. In DNA, the CDR3 is TGTGCCAGCAGCCCAGGGCCCGGGGAGCTGTTTTTT.

The chain uses TRBV7-2 and TRBJ1-6; the D is unclear. The CDR3 is 14 amino acids. Germline CDR1 reads SGHTA; CDR2 reads FQGNSA. The ends were cut back, 5 bases at V and 8 bases at J, with 13 bases in the middle. CDR3 amino acids: CASSHDYEDSPLHF. DNA of the CDR3: TGTGCCAGCAGCCACGATTACGAGGATTCACCCCTCCACTTT.

The chain couples TRBV27 to TRBJ2-1; tentatively, D is TRBD2 (5 bases). CDR3 length: 12 amino acids. Trimming shortened V by 5 bases and J by 12 bases, and 14 bases separated the two germline ends. Per the germline V gene, CDR1 is MNHEY and CDR2 is SMNVEV (reference sequence). CDR3 region: CASSTDNRGQFF. DNA for the CDR3: TGTGCCAGCAGTACAGACAATCGGGGGCAGTTCTTC.

The gene calls are TRBV20-1 and TRBJ1-3; no firm D call. Trimming shortened V by 0 bases and J by 16 bases, and 13 bases separated the two germline ends. Germline loops: CDR1 DFQATT, CDR2 SNEGSKA (reference sequence). The CDR3 is 11 residues long. CDR3 bases: TGCAGTGCTAGAGATGGGAGAACTCACTATTTT. Protein product: CSARDGRTHYF.

Worth noting for this clone: Other DNA variants within this sample encode the same CDR3. V is TRBV2 and J is TRBJ2-6, with D hard to call. The CDR3 loop spans 14 amino acids. Trimming removed 8 bases at V and 0 bases at J, with 8 bases between. Germline V gives CDR1 SNHLY, CDR2 FYNNEI. The CDR3 region is CASRTSSGANVLTF. In DNA, the CDR3 is TGTGCCAGCCGAACCAGCTCTGGGGCCAACGTCCTGACTTTC.

Written as DNA, the CDR3 is TGTGCCAGCAGCTTGGACTTGGGCTCTCGCGAGCAGTTCTTC. It translates to CASSLDLGSREQFF. The V call is TRBV5-6, the J call TRBJ2-1; D ambiguous. V lost 0 bases and J 10 bases, leaving 14 bases between the germline ends. CDR1 is SGHDT, CDR2 YYEEEE, per germline. The CDR3 sequence is 14 residues long.

This chain connects TRBV10-3 to TRBJ2-3, with D hard to call. The CDR3 runs 13 residues. Germline V gene lookup returns CDR1 ENHRY and CDR2 SYGVKD. V lost 2 bases to trimming and J lost 0 bases, with 3 bases between them. DNA for the CDR3: TGTGCCATCAGTGAGCTTAGCACAGATACGCAGTATTTT. The encoded protein is CAISELSTDTQYF.

The table lists this clone with many counts. The V call is TRBV28, the J call TRBJ1-2, with TRBD1 matching 10 bases. The length of the CDR3 is 14 residues. The J segment lost 4 bases and the V segment lost 5 bases, leaving 4 bases of the junction unmatched. Germline V lookup: CDR1 MDHEN, CDR2 SYDVKM. CDR3 in amino acids: CASSAGTGVYGYTF. CDR3 bases: TGTGCCAGCAGTGCCGGGACAGGGGTCTATGGCTACACCTTC.

This chain joins TRBV5-4 and TRBJ2-7; 8 nucleotides line up with TRBD1. The CDR3 covers 16 residues. Germline V CDR1 and CDR2: SGHNT, YYREEE (reference sequence). V shed 4 bases and J 5 bases; nucleotides not matched to a gene: 14. The CDR3 spells CASSPEPDRVIDEQYF. CDR3 in DNA: TGTGCCAGCAGCCCAGAACCGGACAGGGTAATCGACGAGCAGTACTTC.

This rearrangement joins TRBV7-2 to TRBJ1-2, with 11 positions matching TRBD1. The CDR3 runs 15 residues. The V gene's germline CDR1 is SGHTA and CDR2 FQGNSA. Trimming removed 4 bases from V and 3 bases from J; junction bases left unmatched: 4. The CDR3 DNA reads TGTGCCAGCAGCTGGGGGACAGGGGGACACTATGGCTACACCTTC. Translated: CASSWGTGGHYGYTF.

The chain combines TRBV29-1 with TRBJ1-2; weak D call: TRBD1 (5 bases). In germline, CDR1 is SQVTM, CDR2 ANQGSEA. V lost 2 bases to trimming and J lost 3 bases, with 10 bases between them. The CDR3 has 13 residues. The CDR3, as DNA: TGCAGCGTTGAACCAGGGTCGGACTATGGCTACACCTTC. Protein product: CSVEPGSDYGYTF. Together with reference TRBV29-1 and TRBJ1-2, the CDR3 gives the full variable domain: SAVISQKPSRDICQRGTSLTIQCQVDSQVTMMFWYRQQPGQSLTLIATANQGSEATYESGFVIDKFPISRPNLTFSTLTVSNMSPEDSSIYLCSVEPGSDYGYTFGSGTRLTVV.

This clone was recorded a few times. This chain uses TRBV19 with TRBJ1-1; a weak D match, TRBD1 (5 bases). The ends were cut back, 4 bases at V and 1 base at J, with 10 bases in the middle. The CDR3 is 14 residues long. Looked up from germline, CDR1 is LNHDA and CDR2 is SQIVND (reference sequence). The CDR3 coding sequence is TGTGCCAGTAGTACCCACGGACAGAACACTGAAGCTTTCTTT. Translating gives CASSTHGQNTEAFF.

This clone was seen once. The V and J genes are TRBV7-2 and TRBJ1-2; 7 bases map to TRBD1. The germline V gene encodes CDR1 SGHTA and CDR2 FQGNSA. The CDR3 spans 14 residues. V was pared by 5 bases and J by 4 bases, with 7 bases of the junction left unmatched. The CDR3 spells CASSPRDSSYGYTF. The CDR3 DNA is TGTGCCAGCAGCCCTCGGGACAGCTCCTATGGCTACACCTTC.

This clone has a handful of counts. The V and J genes are TRBV5-6 and TRBJ2-7, with D possibly matching TRBD1 (6 bases). V was clipped by 2 bases and J by 3 bases, with 12 bases between them. Germline V gene data show CDR1 as SGHDT and CDR2 as YYEEEE. This CDR3 is 14 amino acids long. The CDR3 DNA follows: TGTGCCAGCAGCTTTACAGGGATCCTCTACGAGCAGTACTTC. It encodes CASSFTGILYEQYF.

The V call is TRBV7-2, the J call TRBJ2-1; 11 positions agree with TRBD1. V was clipped by 1 base and J by 8 bases; unmatched bases: 4. Germline V gene sequence: CDR1 SGHTA, CDR2 FQGNSA. The CDR3 covers 15 residues. CDR3 amino acids: CASSLVGQGADEQFF. In DNA form, the CDR3 reads TGTGCCAGCAGCTTAGTTGGACAGGGGGCCGATGAGCAGTTCTTC.

This clone was seen a handful of times. This chain joins TRBV6-5 and TRBJ1-2, with no clear D. V dropped 2 bases and J dropped 6 bases, with 16 bases sitting between them. This CDR3 is 15 amino acids long. Germline V gene data show CDR1 as MNHEY and CDR2 as SVGAGI. The CDR3 nucleotides read TGTGCCAGCAGTTACGGGGAGGGTGTGGGCAATGGCTACACCTTC. Protein product: CASSYGEGVGNGYTF.